One sample yielded the 3 T cell receptor beta chains listed below, sequenced in a study of early T cells in non-severe SARS-CoV-2 infection. MiXCR was run by TCRdb on the 5' RACE reads, yielding one entry per CDR3 protein. The profile shows around 50,000 distinct CDR3 sequences, roughly an eighth of them singletons. Sequencing input: whole blood. The receptor set was obtained from an adult who was a healthcare worker with PCR-confirmed SARS-CoV-2 infection or an uninfected control (not recorded which).

The rearrangement links TRBV12-3 or TRBV12-4 to TRBJ2-3, with D possibly being TRBD2 (5 bases). The CDR3 runs 14 residues. Trimming pared 6 bases from V and 5 bases from J, leaving 15 bases between. CDR3 region: CASSLRAEVDTQYF. The CDR3 DNA reads TGTGCCAGCAGCCTAAGAGCGGAGGTAGATACGCAGTATTTT.

This clonotype was recorded many times. The gene calls are TRBV29-1 and TRBJ1-1; no firm D call. The CDR3 extends over 11 amino acids. CDR1 and CDR2 from the germline V gene are SQVTM and ANQGSEA. The ends were cut back, 7 bases at V and 1 base at J, with 7 bases in the middle. The DNA for the CDR3 is TGCAGCGGAACTGAGAACACTGAAGCTTTCTTT. Translation gives CSGTENTEAFF.

This clonotype has ten or more counts. The chain joins TRBV5-1 to TRBJ2-6; the D is unclear. Trimming took off 8 bases at V and 0 bases at J, with 3 bases between the two ends. This CDR3 contains 12 residues. From germline, CDR1 is SGHRS and CDR2 YFSETQ. The CDR3: CASLSGANVLTF. DNA for the CDR3: TGCGCCAGTCTCTCTGGGGCCAACGTCCTGACTTTC.